This entry lists 18 T cell receptor beta chains sequenced from one sample in a study of T cell responses to AZD1222 COVID-19 vaccine. Here immunoSEQ multiplex PCR was the method, and the copy in TCRdb shows in-frame clones only, minus some. This sample carries more than 95,000 clones, 90% to 95% of them seen once, and the ten largest clones take just under 3%. The sample consisted of peripheral blood, taken on day 0 of AZD1222 vaccination. The receptors here all came from an adult in good health.

This chain connects TRBV5-1 to TRBJ1-2; D not resolved. V was cut by 0 bases and J by 7 bases, with 13 bases left in between. The CDR3 totals 14 residues. The germline gives CDR1 SGHRS, CDR2 YFSETQ. CDR3 bases: TGCGCCAGCAGCTTGGCGGCAGATGGTCTTGGCTACACCTTC. Translating gives CASSLAADGLGYTF.

The V call is TRBV12-5, the J call TRBJ1-5; no clear D. Germline V gene lookup returns CDR1 LGHNT and CDR2 FRNRAP. The V and J ends lost 7 bases and 4 bases respectively, with 14 bases between them. The CDR3 length is 14 residues. CDR3 amino acids: CASVSREPNQPQHF. DNA for the CDR3: TGTGCTAGTGTCTCTCGGGAGCCAAATCAGCCCCAGCATTTT.

Regarding this clone: Different DNA sequences within this sample yield the same CDR3. The rearrangement uses TRBV5-1 and TRBJ2-7; D unresolved. CDR1 SGHRS and CDR2 YFSETQ come from the germline V gene. V gave up 0 bases and J gave up 3 bases, with 10 bases separating them. This CDR3 comprises 14 residues. The CDR3 bases are TGCGCCAGCAGCTTGGGGGGTTCCAGCTACGAGCAGTACTTC. Its protein is CASSLGGSSYEQYF.

V and J are TRBV30 and TRBJ1-5; 8 nucleotides agree with TRBD1. The CDR3 length is 14 residues. The germline V gene encodes CDR1 GTSNPN and CDR2 SVGIG (reference sequence). J was trimmed by 6 bases and V by 1 base; bases with no gene match: 5. The CDR3 DNA reads as TGTGCCTGGAGTGGGACAGGGAATGGTCAGCCCCAGCATTTT. It codes for CAWSGTGNGQPQHF.

The rearrangement uses TRBV9 and TRBJ1-4; 7 positions agree with TRBD1. In germline, CDR1 is SGDLS, CDR2 YYNGEE. The V gene end was trimmed by 4 bases and the J gene end by 1 base; junction bases not matched to a gene: 7. The CDR3 sequence is 16 residues long. The chain's CDR3 is CASSPGRGRTNEKLFF. CDR3 DNA sequence: TGTGCCAGCAGCCCCGGGAGGGGGCGAACTAATGAAAAACTGTTTTTT.

V gene TRBV6-5 combines with J gene TRBJ1-3, with D possibly being TRBD1 (5 bases). CDR3 length: 15 amino acids. V was shortened by 6 bases and J by 4 bases, with 16 bases between the two germline ends. Looked up from germline, CDR1 is MNHEY and CDR2 is SVGAGI. The CDR3 here is CASRDSPTIGNTIYF. The CDR3, as DNA: TGTGCCAGCAGAGACAGCCCTACTATAGGAAACACCATATATTTT.

This chain links TRBV6-5 with TRBJ1-4; TRBD1 is a possible D gene (5 bases). This CDR3 spans 16 amino acids. The germline V gene has CDR1 MNHEY and CDR2 SVGAGI. Trimming stripped 2 bases from V and 8 bases from J, with 18 bases between. In DNA, the CDR3 is TGTGCCAGCAGTTACAGTACAGGAGAGGTGGTAGAAAAACTGTTTTTT. Encoded protein: CASSYSTGEVVEKLFF.

J is TRBJ1-1 and V is TRBV3-1 (or the pseudogene TRBV3-2); no firm D call. The CDR3 is made up of 12 amino acids. The germline V and J ends were trimmed by 4 bases and 1 base, with 4 bases remaining between them. Germline V gene data show CDR1 as LGHDT and CDR2 as YNNKEL (reference sequence). The CDR3 sequence is CASSLGNTEAFF. As DNA, the CDR3 is TGTGCCAGCAGCCTTGGGAACACTGAAGCTTTCTTT.

The chain uses TRBV28 and TRBJ1-5; 7 bases are shared with TRBD1. Germline V gene lookup returns CDR1 MDHEN and CDR2 SYDVKM. V gave up 3 bases and J gave up 3 bases; unmatched junction bases: 5. The CDR3 is 15 residues long. This chain's CDR3 is CASSLVGTDNQPQHF. The CDR3 nucleotides are TGTGCCAGCAGTTTGGTGGGGACAGACAATCAGCCCCAGCATTTT.

The chain couples TRBV2 to TRBJ2-2; TRBD2 agrees at 11 bases. The V gene end was trimmed by 4 bases and the J gene end by 6 bases; junction bases not matched to a gene: 7. The CDR3 runs 16 residues. Germline CDR1 and CDR2: SNHLY and FYNNEI. CDR3 sequence: CASSVGLAEVAGELFF. In DNA form, the CDR3 reads TGTGCCAGCAGTGTGGGACTAGCGGAAGTCGCCGGGGAGCTGTTTTTT.

The sample holds a few counts of this clone. The chain combines TRBV18 with TRBJ2-7, with TRBD1 matching 7 bases. With 4 bases clipped from V and 2 bases from J, the junction kept 8 bases outside the gene matches. The CDR3 totals 15 residues. The germline V gene encodes CDR1 KGHSH and CDR2 LQKENI. Here the CDR3 reads CASSQVPGGAYEQYF. CDR3 DNA sequence: TGTGCCAGCTCACAGGTTCCAGGGGGAGCCTACGAGCAGTACTTC.

The chain is built from TRBV29-1 and TRBJ1-2; D ambiguous. The V end lost 4 bases, the J end lost 0 bases, and 9 bases lay between the germline ends. CDR1 and CDR2 from the germline V gene are SQVTM and ANQGSEA. The CDR3 has 13 residues. The CDR3 loop reads CSVGKEANYGYTF. CDR3 bases: TGCAGCGTTGGTAAAGAAGCTAACTATGGCTACACCTTC.

The chain uses TRBV28 and TRBJ2-7, with TRBD1 matching 9 bases. Trimming took 3 bases from V and 6 from J; bases not matched to a gene: 6. The CDR3 is 14 amino acids. From germline, CDR1 is MDHEN and CDR2 SYDVKM. DNA of the CDR3: TGTGCCAGCAGTTTCGGAGGACAGGGGACCGAGCAGTACTTC. Protein sequence: CASSFGGQGTEQYF.

The sample holds a few counts of this clone. The chain carries TRBV5-6 and TRBJ2-7; D unresolved. The CDR3 totals 13 residues. V was clipped by 1 base and J by 2 bases, with 7 bases between them. Per the germline V gene, CDR1 is SGHDT and CDR2 is YYEEEE. The CDR3, as DNA: TGTGCCAGCAGCTTGACTAACACCTACGAGCAGTACTTC. Amino acids: CASSLTNTYEQYF.

The genes are TRBV27 and TRBJ2-1, with D perhaps matching TRBD1 (5 bases). Trimming pared 2 bases from V and 8 bases from J, leaving 25 bases between. Per germline, CDR1 MNHEY and CDR2 SMNVEV (reference sequence). The CDR3 covers 18 residues. The CDR3 sequence: CASSLRVTAKVLGDEQFF. The CDR3 DNA is TGTGCCAGCAGTTTAAGGGTGACAGCGAAGGTCCTTGGGGATGAGCAGTTCTTC.

The rearrangement uses TRBV7-9 and TRBJ2-3; the D is unclear. CDR1 SEHNR and CDR2 FQNEAQ come from the germline V gene (reference sequence). Trimming took 1 base from V and 0 from J, leaving 11 bases between them. This CDR3 has 16 residues. CDR3 sequence reads: CASSLGFAISTDTQYF. The CDR3 DNA reads as TGTGCCAGCAGCTTAGGTTTCGCTATCAGCACAGATACGCAGTATTTT.

J is TRBJ2-7 and V is TRBV5-6; the D is unclear. The CDR3 totals 11 residues. V was pared by 3 bases and J by 9 bases, with 10 bases between. Germline CDR1 SGHDT, CDR2 YYEEEE. CDR3 coding DNA: TGTGCCAGCAGCTCCGGTGTAGTGCAGTACTTC. This encodes CASSSGVVQYF.

The chain couples TRBV18 to TRBJ2-5; D unresolved. Trimming removed 0 bases at V and 1 base at J, with 0 bases between. CDR3 length: 12 amino acids. CDR1 KGHSH and CDR2 LQKENI come from the germline V gene. The CDR3 is CASSPPQETQYF. CDR3 in DNA: TGTGCCAGCTCACCACCCCAAGAGACCCAGTACTTC. The variable domain in full, completed from reference TRBV18 and TRBJ2-5, reads NAGVMQNPRHLVRRRGQEARLRCSPMKGHSHVYWYRQLPEEGLKFMVYLQKENIIDESGMPKERFSAEFPKEGPSILRIQQVVRGDSAAYFCASSPPQETQYFGPGTRLLVL.